These T cell receptor beta chains were read from a single sample in a study of OX40 agonist ivuxolimab in advanced cancers. The method was immunoSEQ multiplex PCR; TCRdb's version includes in-frame clones alone and lacks a portion of them. There are more than 85,000 clones in the sample; 70% to 85% occur only once, and more than 1.1% lies in the top ten. Specimen: CD4+ or CD8+ T cells sorted from blood, collected in a trial of the OX40 agonist ivuxolimab. Receptors originate from an adult with an advanced solid tumor such as melanoma, head and neck, liver or kidney cancer. The CDR3 runs from the conserved cysteine through the conserved F or W. Each record gives: J gene, clone size, V gene, D gene, CDR3 DNA, CDR3 protein. The D gene is left open where the match is weak. A row's size may be missing; if present it is once, few, many or a size class.

TRBJ1-6 | few | TRBV9 | - | TGTGCCAGCAGCGTGCGGACGGCGGATAATTCACCCCTCCACTTT | CASSVRTADNSPLHF
TRBJ2-7 | - | TRBV27 | - | TGTGCCAGCAGTTTACGGGATCTGAGGGAGCAGTACTTC | CASSLRDLREQYF
TRBJ2-7 | - | TRBV9 | - | TGTGCCAGCAGCGTAGATCAGGAACCCTCCTACGAGCAGTACTTC | CASSVDQEPSYEQYF
TRBJ2-1 | - | TRBV6-6 | - | TGTGCCAGCAGACGCCTGGGCTCCTACAATGAGCAGTTCTTC | CASRRLGSYNEQFF
TRBJ2-7 | - | TRBV6-5 | - | TGTGCCAGCAGTTTGACAGCAGCCTACGAGCAGTACTTC | CASSLTAAYEQYF
TRBJ1-5 | - | TRBV7-8 | - | TGTGCCAGCAGCTCGCCGGGACTTGGCAATCAGCCCCAGCATTTT | CASSSPGLGNQPQHF
TRBJ2-2 | - | TRBV5-8 | - | TGTGCCAGCAGCTCTCACAGGGTTGGGACCGGGGAGCTGTTTTTT | CASSSHRVGTGELFF
TRBJ1-1 | - | TRBV18 | - | TGTGCCAGCTCACCCGGGACGGGGAACACTGAAGCTTTCTTT | CASSPGTGNTEAFF
TRBJ2-2 | once | TRBV7-2 | - | TGTGCCAGCAGCTTAGCGTCCGGGGCCGGGGAGCTGTTTTTT | CASSLASGAGELFF
TRBJ2-3 | - | TRBV19 | TRBD2 | TGTGCCAGTAGTATGTTAGCGGGAGTTAGAGATACGCAGTATTTT | CASSMLAGVRDTQYF
TRBJ2-7 | - | TRBV5-1 | - | TGCGCCAGCAGCCATGGAGGGGGCGAGGGCGAGCAGTACTTC | CASSHGGGEGEQYF
TRBJ2-7 | many | TRBV4-2 | TRBD2 | TGTGCCACCTCGCCGGCGGCTAGCGGGAGACCCTACGAGCAGTACTTC | CATSPAASGRPYEQYF
TRBJ1-1 | - | TRBV11-2 | - | TGTGCCAGCAGCGCTCTTAACCCGGGGGGCGCTTTCTTT | CASSALNPGGAFF
TRBJ2-3 | few | TRBV4-1 | TRBD2 | TGCGCCAGCAGCCAAGTGTCTGGCGGACTAGTCTCAGATACGCAGTATTTT | CASSQVSGGLVSDTQYF
TRBJ2-2 | - | TRBV7-9 | - | TGTGCCAGCAGCCGGGACTGGTCCGGGGAGCTGTTTTTT | CASSRDWSGELFF
TRBJ2-1 | - | TRBV9 | - | TGTGCCAGCAGCGCGGTCCCGTCGCCCCAGAATGAGCAGTTCTTC | CASSAVPSPQNEQFF
TRBJ2-5 | - | TRBV5-4 | - | TGTGCCAGCAGCGGCTGGGAGCGACAAGAGACCCAGTACTTC | CASSGWERQETQYF
TRBJ1-6 | once | TRBV19 | - | TGTGCCAGTAGTATTTCCCTTTCCGGGACCCTCCACTTT | CASSISLSGTLHF
TRBJ2-7 | - | TRBV18 | - | TGTGCCAGCTCACCACCGGGGGTCACCTACGAGCAGTACTTC | CASSPPGVTYEQYF
TRBJ2-1 | few | TRBV7-3 | TRBD1 | TGTGCCAGCAGCACACAGGGGGACTACAATGAGCAGTTCTTC | CASSTQGDYNEQFF
TRBJ2-3 | - | TRBV7-2 | - | TGTGCCAGCAATCTAGGCAGCACAGATACGCAGTATTTT | CASNLGSTDTQYF
TRBJ1-3 | - | TRBV7-2 | - | TGTGCCAGCAGCTTGGACCTGGGGGCTGGAAACACCATATATTTT | CASSLDLGAGNTIYF
TRBJ1-5 | - | TRBV7-9 | - | TGTGCCAGCAGCTTAGATGGGCAGCCCCAGCATTTT | CASSLDGQPQHF
TRBJ1-5 | - | TRBV18 | TRBD1 | TGTGCCAGCTCACCTCGACAGGGTGGAAGCAATCAGCCCCAGCATTTT | CASSPRQGGSNQPQHF
TRBJ1-3 | - | TRBV6-6 | - | TGTGCCAGTGGGGCGGGAAACACCATATATTTT | CASGAGNTIYF
TRBJ1-3 | - | TRBV29-1 | TRBD1 | TGCAGCGTTGATTCAGGGGGTTCGGGAAACACCATATATTTT | CSVDSGGSGNTIYF
TRBJ1-1 | - | TRBV5-4 | - | TGTGCCAGCAGTTCTGCGCCCAGGGCCATGAACACTGAAGCTTTCTTT | CASSSAPRAMNTEAFF
TRBJ1-2 | - | TRBV15 | - | TGTGCCACCAGCAGAGATCGTGGCAGCCTATTGGGTGGCTACACCTTC | CATSRDRGSLLGGYTF
TRBJ2-7 | - | TRBV11-2 | TRBD2 | TGTGCCAGCGGTATAGCGGGACCCTACGAGCAGTACTTC | CASGIAGPYEQYF
TRBJ2-1 | few | TRBV4-1 | TRBD2 | TGCGCCAGCAGCCGCCTCCTTAGCGGGAGGGCCGGGCAGTTCTTC | CASSRLLSGRAGQFF
TRBJ2-4 | - | TRBV9 | - | TGTGCCAGCAGCGTTACCGGGGACATAACTATTCAGTACTTC | CASSVTGDITIQYF
TRBJ1-1 | - | TRBV6-7 | - | TGTGCCAGCAGTTATGGGGGGGGGATAATGAACACTGAAGCTTTCTTT | CASSYGGGIMNTEAFF
TRBJ2-7 | - | TRBV9 | TRBD1 | TGTGCCAGCAGCGCAACACAGGGGCCCCTCTCCTACGAGCAGTACTTC | CASSATQGPLSYEQYF
TRBJ1-2 | once | TRBV28 | - | TGTGCCAGCAGTTTAAGCTCCCGGGGGCAACTCTATGGCTACACCTTC | CASSLSSRGQLYGYTF
TRBJ2-1 | - | TRBV5-5 | TRBD1 | TGTGCCAGCAGCTTTACGGCGACAGGGGGCAGCGCCTACAATGAGCAGTTCTTC | CASSFTATGGSAYNEQFF
TRBJ1-6 | - | TRBV18 | TRBD1 | TGTGCCAGCTCCCCTCGGACAGGGAGCGGGTCACCCCTCCACTTT | CASSPRTGSGSPLHF
TRBJ1-1 | - | TRBV5-1 | TRBD1 | TGCGCCAGCAGCCGGCAGGGGGGTTTGGACACTGAAGCTTTCTTT | CASSRQGGLDTEAFF
TRBJ2-3 | - | TRBV7-2 | - | TGTGCCAGCAGCTTTGGGGGGGCGTTCACAGATACGCAGTATTTT | CASSFGGAFTDTQYF
TRBJ2-7 | few | TRBV4-1 | - | TGCGCCAGCAGCCGGGAAAGGGAAGGAACCTACGAGCAGTACTTC | CASSREREGTYEQYF
TRBJ1-1 | - | TRBV28 | - | TGTGCCAGCAGTCCAGCGGGCGGGGCTTTCTTT | CASSPAGGAFF